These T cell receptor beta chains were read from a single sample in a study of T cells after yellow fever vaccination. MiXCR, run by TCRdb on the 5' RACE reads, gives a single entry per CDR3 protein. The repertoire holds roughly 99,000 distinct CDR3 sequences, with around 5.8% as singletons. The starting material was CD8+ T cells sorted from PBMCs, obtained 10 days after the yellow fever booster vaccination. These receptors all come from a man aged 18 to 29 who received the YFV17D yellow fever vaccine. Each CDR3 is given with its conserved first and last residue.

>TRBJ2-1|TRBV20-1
CSASAGYNEQFF
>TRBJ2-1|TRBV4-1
CASSPATSGGTTYNEQFF
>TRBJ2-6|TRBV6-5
CASSYHRRQGYRSGANVLTF
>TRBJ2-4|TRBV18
CASSPPTGGSIQYF
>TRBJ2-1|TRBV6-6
CASSYEDNEQFF
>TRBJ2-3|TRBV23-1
CASSLTGGTDTQYF
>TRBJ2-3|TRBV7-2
CASSHSSTDTQYF
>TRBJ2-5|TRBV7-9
CASSSGVRQGYQETQYF
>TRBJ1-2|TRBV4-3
CASSPERALYGYTF
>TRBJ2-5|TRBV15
CATSHARTQYF
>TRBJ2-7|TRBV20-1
CSAGGRGSYEQYF
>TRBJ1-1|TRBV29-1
CSVWNTEAFF
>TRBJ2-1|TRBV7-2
CASNSGGAGSEQFF
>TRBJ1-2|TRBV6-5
CASSRQSRYGYTF
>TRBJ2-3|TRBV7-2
CASSLVAGAGDTQYF
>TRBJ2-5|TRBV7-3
CASSLEGSWGETQYF
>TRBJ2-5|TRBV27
CASTETGSQETQYF
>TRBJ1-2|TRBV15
CATSSREGPYGYTF
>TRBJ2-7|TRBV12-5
CASGLVPGREQYF
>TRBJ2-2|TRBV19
CASSIEDRVNGELFF
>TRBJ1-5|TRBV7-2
CASSRAGGSNQPQHF
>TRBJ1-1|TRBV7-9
CASSALRGMNTEAFF
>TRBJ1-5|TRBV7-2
CASSPGQADNQPQHF
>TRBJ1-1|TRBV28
CASSLGRDTEAFF
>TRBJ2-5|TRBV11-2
CASSSWAVQETQYF
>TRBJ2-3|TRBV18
CASSPVGGTADTQYF
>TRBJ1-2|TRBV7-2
CASSLFWGAEYGYTF
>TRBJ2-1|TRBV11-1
CASSLAKYRGILGYGNEQFF